The 29 T cell receptor beta chains given below trace back to one sample, sequenced in a study of blood T cell repertoires in COVID-19. TCRdb's copy holds only in-frame clones and misses some; the assay was immunoSEQ multiplex PCR. The sample consists of fewer than 55,000 clones, roughly 79% of them appearing once. What was sequenced was peripheral blood. These receptor sequences come from an elderly woman with COVID-19, enrolled during active disease.

This clone was observed a handful of times. J is TRBJ2-2 and V is TRBV19; a weak D match, TRBD1 (6 bases). CDR1 and CDR2 from the germline V gene are LNHDA and SQIVND (reference sequence). The V end lost 6 bases, the J end lost 1 base, and 9 bases lay between the germline ends. The length of the CDR3 is 14 residues. The CDR3 coding sequence is TGTGCCAGTAGCCAGGGACAGAACACCGGGGAGCTGTTTTTT. Its protein is CASSQGQNTGELFF.

The rearrangement links TRBV9 to TRBJ1-4; the match to TRBD1 covers 9 bases. This CDR3 has 15 amino acids. Trimming removed 3 bases from V and 6 bases from J; junction bases left unmatched: 6. Germline assignment: CDR1 SGDLS and CDR2 YYNGEE. In nucleotides, the CDR3 is TGTGCCAGCAGCGCGAATGGACAGGGGCATGAAAAACTGTTTTTT. This encodes CASSANGQGHEKLFF.

The genes are TRBV7-9 and TRBJ1-4; 12 nucleotides align to TRBD1. The CDR3 extends over 16 amino acids. V was clipped by 5 bases and J by 6 bases; unmatched bases: 7. Germline V gene sequence: CDR1 SEHNR, CDR2 FQNEAQ (reference sequence). Here the CDR3 reads CASSQGGTGGDEKLFF. The CDR3 DNA reads TGTGCCAGCAGCCAAGGCGGGACAGGGGGCGATGAAAAACTGTTTTTT.

The chain recombines TRBV19 with TRBJ2-1, with 13 bases identical to TRBD2. Losses at the gene ends were 4 bases for V and 4 bases for J; bases not matched to a gene: 13. Germline CDR1 reads LNHDA; CDR2 reads SQIVND (reference sequence). The CDR3 is made up of 19 amino acids. The CDR3 here is CASSTTYRTSGGPYNEQFF. DNA for the CDR3: TGTGCCAGTAGTACAACCTACAGGACTAGCGGGGGTCCTTACAATGAGCAGTTCTTC.

This clone was picked up a small number of times. The V and J genes are TRBV14 and TRBJ1-1; unclear D gene. The CDR3 spans 13 residues. Germline lookup yields CDR1 SGHDN and CDR2 FVKESK. V was trimmed by 4 bases and J by 4 bases, leaving 10 bases between them. The CDR3, as DNA: TGTGCCAGCAGCCTAGTCTTGTCCACTGAAGCTTTCTTT. Protein sequence: CASSLVLSTEAFF.

The CDR3 nucleotides are TGTGCCAGCAGCTTAGATGGTTCACTAGCGGGAGTCTACGAGCAGTACTTC. This sequence encodes CASSLDGSLAGVYEQYF. This chain connects TRBV11-2 to TRBJ2-7, with 11 nucleotides matching TRBD2. Germline V gene lookup returns CDR1 SGHAT and CDR2 FQNNGV. This CDR3 is 17 amino acids long. The trim removed 0 bases at V and 3 bases at J, leaving 7 bases unmatched.

J is TRBJ2-6 and V is TRBV5-1; D is possibly TRBD1 (6 bases). Germline assignment: CDR1 SGHRS and CDR2 YFSETQ. V was trimmed by 4 bases and J by 0 bases, leaving 11 bases between them. The CDR3 is 16 amino acids. CDR3 sequence reads: CASSLTGSSGANVLTF. CDR3 nucleotide sequence: TGCGCCAGCAGCCTCACAGGGAGCTCTGGGGCCAACGTCCTGACTTTC. The whole variable domain, remainder taken from reference TRBV5-1 and TRBJ2-6, is KAGVTQTPRYLIKTRGQQVTLSCSPISGHRSVSWYQQTPGQGLQFLFEYFSETQRNKGNFPGRFSGRQFSNSRSEMNVSTLELGDSALYLCASSLTGSSGANVLTFGAGSRLTVL.

The CDR3 coding sequence is TGTGCCAGCAGCTTTATGGGACAGGGGGCTTCTAATGAAAAACTGTTTTTT. This translates into CASSFMGQGASNEKLFF. The chain combines TRBV5-6 with TRBJ1-4; 12 bases map to TRBD1. The germline V gene has CDR1 SGHDT and CDR2 YYEEEE. The length of the CDR3 is 17 residues. V was pared by 2 bases and J by 3 bases, with 5 bases of the junction left unmatched.

V is TRBV7-3 and J is TRBJ2-5, with 12 bases matching TRBD2. The CDR3 runs to 22 residues. Trimming removed 4 bases from V and 2 bases from J; junction bases left unmatched: 23. Germline V gives CDR1 SGHTA, CDR2 FQGTGA. The CDR3 is CASSSPIAMTSGRTGSQETQYF. CDR3 in DNA: TGTGCCAGCAGCTCGCCGATCGCAATGACTAGCGGGAGAACTGGCAGTCAAGAGACCCAGTACTTC.

This chain uses TRBV10-1 with TRBJ2-3; 10 bases are a match to TRBD2. The CDR3 sequence is 17 residues long. Germline V gene lookup returns CDR1 WNHNN and CDR2 SYGVQD (reference sequence). The trim removed 5 bases at V and 3 bases at J, leaving 11 bases unmatched. The CDR3 spells CASSLGLAGEITDTQYF. DNA of the CDR3: TGCGCCAGCAGTCTTGGGCTAGCGGGAGAGATTACAGATACGCAGTATTTT.

The table lists this clone with a count of one. This chain joins TRBV30 and TRBJ1-4; a weak D match, TRBD1 (6 bases). The CDR3 totals 16 residues. With 1 base removed from V and 7 bases from J, the gap between germline ends came to 19 bases. Per germline, CDR1 GTSNPN and CDR2 SVGIG (reference sequence). The CDR3 nucleotides are TGTGCCTGGAGTGACAACCCAGGGGTGTGGGGTGAAAAACTGTTTTTT. It specifies CAWSDNPGVWGEKLFF.

V gene TRBV29-1 combines with J gene TRBJ1-2, with 7 bases aligning to TRBD1. The CDR3 runs 13 residues. The germline gives CDR1 SQVTM, CDR2 ANQGSEA. Trimming cost V 3 bases and J 8 bases; bases outside gene matches: 9. In DNA form, the CDR3 reads TGCAGCGTTGATATAGGGGGCGGGAGGGGCTACACCTTC. Translated, it gives CSVDIGGGRGYTF.

The chain uses TRBV11-3 and TRBJ2-1; 8 nucleotides align to TRBD1. Trimming took 1 base from V and 12 from J; bases not matched to a gene: 5. CDR3 length: 13 amino acids. Germline V gene sequence: CDR1 SGHNT, CDR2 YENEEA. Here the CDR3 DNA reads TGTGCCAGCAGCTTAGGGCAGGGGGCCACGCAGTTCTTC. Its protein product is CASSLGQGATQFF.

This sequence joins TRBV19 and TRBJ1-4; D unclear. Trimming removed 8 bases from V and 7 bases from J, with 11 bases in between. Germline CDR1 LNHDA, CDR2 SQIVND (reference sequence). This CDR3 region has 12 residues. This CDR3 reads CASSDLSEKLFF. The CDR3 nucleotides are TGTGCCAGTTCCGACTTGAGTGAAAAACTGTTTTTT. The variable domain in full, with the rest retrieved from reference TRBV19 and TRBJ1-4, is DGGITQSPKYLFRKEGQNVTLSCEQNLNHDAMYWYRQDPGQGLRLIYYSQIVNDFQKGDIAEGYSVSREKKESFPLTVTSAQKNPTAFYLCASSDLSEKLFFGSGTQLSVL.

The chain joins TRBV7-2 to TRBJ2-2; TRBD1 might be the D (5 bases). V was cut by 5 bases and J by 5 bases, with 15 bases left in between. Germline V gene sequence: CDR1 SGHTA, CDR2 FQGNSA. The length of the CDR3 is 15 residues. CDR3 amino acids: CASSAGNSATGELFF. The CDR3 DNA reads as TGTGCCAGCAGCGCAGGGAATTCGGCGACCGGGGAGCTGTTTTTT.

This chain joins TRBV6-6 and TRBJ2-3, with 8 bases identical to TRBD2. With V trimmed by 8 bases and J by 2 bases, 9 bases remained unmatched. The V gene's germline CDR1 is MNHNY and CDR2 SVGAGI (reference sequence). The CDR3 is made up of 15 amino acids. The CDR3 DNA reads TGTGCCAGCGGAGCGGGAGTGCTGAACACAGATACGCAGTATTTT. It translates to CASGAGVLNTDTQYF.

The chain links TRBV11-2 to TRBJ2-1, with a tentative D call TRBD2 (7 bases). The germline V gene encodes CDR1 SGHAT and CDR2 FQNNGV. This CDR3 is built from 15 residues. Trimming removed 0 bases from V and 8 bases from J, with 14 bases in between. The CDR3 coding sequence is TGTGCCAGCAGCTTAGAGGGGGGGCGCTGGGATGAGCAGTTCTTC. Protein: CASSLEGGRWDEQFF.

The chain combines TRBV19 with TRBJ2-6, with 7 bases that match TRBD2. This CDR3 is built from 18 residues. With 5 bases clipped from V and 0 bases from J, the junction kept 10 bases outside the gene matches. Looked up from germline, CDR1 is LNHDA and CDR2 is SQIVND (reference sequence). The CDR3 here is CASSLRVAGSSGANVLTF. CDR3 coding DNA: TGTGCCAGTAGTCTTCGAGTAGCGGGCAGCTCTGGGGCCAACGTCCTGACTTTC.

The chain carries TRBV7-2 and TRBJ2-3, with a weak D call TRBD2 (5 bases). Looked up from germline, CDR1 is SGHTA and CDR2 is FQGNSA. The CDR3 sequence is 16 residues long. Trimming cost V 5 bases and J 4 bases, with 19 bases left between them. For the CDR3, the DNA is TGTGCCAGCAGCCATAGCGTGGACCGACCGGCAGATACGCAGTATTTT. Encoded protein: CASSHSVDRPADTQYF.

The chain joins TRBV2 to TRBJ2-1; 8 bases align to TRBD2. The ends lost 8 bases at V and 0 bases at J; junction bases unmatched: 6. This CDR3 comprises 15 residues. Germline lookup yields CDR1 SNHLY and CDR2 FYNNEI. CDR3 nucleotides: TGTGCCAGCGGACGGGGGACTAGCTCCTACAATGAGCAGTTCTTC. Translating gives CASGRGTSSYNEQFF.

This clone appeared many times. The chain employs TRBV7-9 and TRBJ2-2; the D is unclear. This CDR3 is built from 14 residues. The V end was cut by 4 bases, the J end by 3 bases, with 9 bases between. In germline, CDR1 is SEHNR, CDR2 FQNEAQ (reference sequence). CDR3 sequence reads: CASSSTDYTGELFF. The CDR3 region has the DNA TGTGCCAGCAGCTCTACAGATTACACCGGGGAGCTGTTTTTT.

V usage is TRBV28 and J usage is TRBJ1-2; 7 bases fit TRBD1. This CDR3 is 13 amino acids long. Germline CDR1 reads MDHEN; CDR2 reads SYDVKM. J gave up 8 bases and V 5 bases, and 8 bases lay outside the gene matches. The CDR3 loop reads CASSLQQGKGYTF. Written as DNA, the CDR3 is TGTGCCAGCAGTCTTCAACAGGGGAAAGGCTACACCTTC.

The rearrangement links TRBV7-3 to TRBJ2-2, with 13 bases lining up with TRBD2. V lost 4 bases and J lost 5; bases outside the gene matches: 7. There are 17 residues in the CDR3. Per germline, CDR1 SGHTA and CDR2 FQGTGA. The CDR3 nucleotides are TGTGCCAGCAGCTCTAGAACTAGCGGGAGGGGTACCGGGGAGCTGTTTTTT. It encodes CASSSRTSGRGTGELFF. The full variable domain, rest sourced from reference TRBV7-3 and TRBJ2-2, is GAGVSQTPSNKVTEKGKYVELRCDPISGHTALYWYRQSLGQGPEFLIYFQGTGAADDSGLPNDRFFAVRPEGSVSTLKIQRTERGDSAVYLCASSSRTSGRGTGELFFGEGSRLTVL.

The count of this clone is one. V and J are TRBV10-3 and TRBJ1-1; 8 nucleotides match TRBD1. Germline values: CDR1 ENHRY, CDR2 SYGVKD. This CDR3 comprises 12 residues. The V and J ends lost 5 bases and 7 bases, in that order; junction bases with no gene match: 3. CDR3 nucleotides: TGTGCCATCAGTCAGGGGGCAGGTGAAGCTTTCTTT. Encoded protein: CAISQGAGEAFF.

J is TRBJ2-7 and V is TRBV13, with 11 bases that match TRBD2. The junction had 6 bases not matched to a gene; V was cut back by 6 bases and J by 2 bases. The CDR3 extends over 15 amino acids. Germline loops: CDR1 PRHDT, CDR2 FYEKMQ (reference sequence). The CDR3 protein is CASRPLAGETYEQYF. In nucleotides, the CDR3 is TGTGCCAGCAGACCACTAGCGGGAGAAACCTACGAGCAGTACTTC.

V usage is TRBV28 and J usage is TRBJ2-1; D is ambiguous. Deletions cut 4 bases from V and 10 bases from J, with 11 bases between. CDR3 length equals 12 residues. Looked up from germline, CDR1 is MDHEN and CDR2 is SYDVKM. The CDR3 here is CASSSPSEEQFF. In DNA form, the CDR3 reads TGTGCCAGCAGTTCCCCTAGTGAGGAGCAGTTCTTC.

This CDR3 is CASSPTGPMNTEAFF. The CDR3 DNA is TGTGCCAGCAGCCCTACAGGGCCGATGAACACTGAAGCTTTCTTT. The chain carries TRBV11-2 and TRBJ1-1, with D possibly TRBD1 on 6 matching bases. V was cut by 5 bases and J by 0 bases, with 13 bases left in between. Germline CDR1 SGHAT, CDR2 FQNNGV. CDR3 length: 15 residues. Combining the CDR3 with reference TRBV11-2 and TRBJ1-1 gives the whole variable domain EAGVAQSPRYKIIEKRQSVAFWCNPISGHATLYWYQQILGQGPKLLIQFQNNGVVDDSQLPKDRFSAERLKGVDSTLKIQPAKLEDSAVYLCASSPTGPMNTEAFFGQGTRLTVV.

The chain uses TRBV7-9 and TRBJ2-7; TRBD1 might be the D (6 bases). The V and J ends lost 2 bases and 5 bases respectively, with 13 bases between them. From germline, CDR1 is SEHNR and CDR2 FQNEAQ (reference sequence). This CDR3 has 14 residues. CDR3 sequence reads: CASSLSRGNDEQYF. The CDR3 region has the DNA TGTGCCAGCAGCTTAAGCAGGGGAAACGACGAGCAGTACTTC.

The J gene is TRBJ1-1, the V gene TRBV6-1; the D is unclear. The CDR3 spans 15 residues. Germline V gene data show CDR1 as MNHNS and CDR2 as SASEGT. Trimming shortened V by 3 bases and J by 2 bases, and 13 bases separated the two germline ends. The CDR3 loop is CASSDRREVNTEAFF. The CDR3 nucleotides are TGTGCCAGCAGTGACCGACGGGAGGTAAACACTGAAGCTTTCTTT.